One T cell receptor (beta chain) is described in this entry. Clones were sequenced by immunoSEQ multiplex PCR, and TCRdb holds only the in-frame ones, with some missing. The sample has over a million clones, more than 60% seen once; the top ten hold about 1.5%. CDR3 length: 15 residues. V was cut by 4 bases and J by 4 bases, with 17 bases left in between. Looked up from germline, CDR1 is SGHRS and CDR2 is YFSETQ. The source of the sample is a study of shared clonotypes between healthy human individuals. Sequenced: memory CD4+ T cells sorted from blood. Subset here: CD45RA-negative fraction. The chain joins TRBV5-1 to TRBJ1-2; TRBD1 is a possible D gene (5 bases). The receptor's source is a man aged 18 to 30 in good health. The CDR3: CASSDPGQGGYGYTF. The CDR3 DNA sequence: TGCGCCAGCAGCGATCCGGGGCAGGGCGGCTATGGCTACACCTTC.